What follows is one T cell receptor beta chain and its context. The antigen remains unidentified. The sample belongs to a study of identical twins. Study-level points and caveats: Memory repertoires lacked the insertion deficit that abundant cord blood beta clonotypes showed. Partial confounding of zero-insertion analyses by invariant MAIT and iNKT cells was possible.

TCRdb re-analysed the 5' RACE reads in MiXCR, keeping a single row per CDR3 protein. Altogether some 900,000 distinct CDR3 sequences are present, around an eighth being singletons, with the ten largest covering around 1.6%. Only healthy Caucasians were enrolled as donors. The sample was also linked to a second study, of yellow fever vaccine responses in identical twins.

This clonotype was obtained from a woman aged 18 to 35 in good health. The sequenced sample was PBMCs.

CDR3: CASSVEAGGIYNEQFF. CDR3 sequence (DNA): TGTGCCAGCAGCGTAGAAGCGGGAGGAATTTACAATGAGCAGTTCTTC. The chain has TRBV9 and TRBJ2-1; 9 nucleotides align to TRBD2. Trimming at V came to 0 bases and at J to 4 bases, leaving 5 bases not matched to a gene. Germline CDR1 is SGDLS and CDR2 is YYNGEE. The CDR3 consists of 16 residues.